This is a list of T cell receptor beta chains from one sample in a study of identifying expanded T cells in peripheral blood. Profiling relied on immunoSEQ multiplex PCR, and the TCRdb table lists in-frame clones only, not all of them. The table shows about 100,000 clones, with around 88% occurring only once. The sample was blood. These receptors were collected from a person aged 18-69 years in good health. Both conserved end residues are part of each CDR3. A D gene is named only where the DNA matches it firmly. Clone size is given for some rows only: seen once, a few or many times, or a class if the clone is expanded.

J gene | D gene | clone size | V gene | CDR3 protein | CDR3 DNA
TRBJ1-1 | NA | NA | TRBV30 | CAWSTRTLEAFF | TGTGCCTGGAGTACCCGGACACTCGAAGCTTTCTTT
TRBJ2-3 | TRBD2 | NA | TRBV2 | CASSPGLAGGTQYF | TGTGCCAGCAGTCCTGGACTAGCGGGGGGTACGCAGTATTTT
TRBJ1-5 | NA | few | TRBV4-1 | CASSQEGHSNQPQHF | TGCGCCAGCAGCCAAGAGGGCCATAGCAATCAGCCCCAGCATTTT
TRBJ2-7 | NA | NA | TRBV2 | CASRWDFNTYEQYF | TGTGCCAGCAGATGGGACTTCAACACCTACGAGCAGTACTTC
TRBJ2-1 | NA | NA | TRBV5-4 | CASSFDYQAYNEQFF | TGTGCCAGCAGCTTTGATTACCAAGCGTACAATGAGCAGTTCTTC
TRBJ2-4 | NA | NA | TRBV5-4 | CASSLVGVGNIQYF | TGTGCCAGCAGCTTGGTCGGGGTCGGGAACATTCAGTACTTC
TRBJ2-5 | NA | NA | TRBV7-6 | CASSLTQPPTSFNQETQYF | TGTGCCAGCAGCTTAACACAACCCCCCACTAGTTTTAACCAAGAGACCCAGTACTTC
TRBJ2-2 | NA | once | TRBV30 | CAWRPGPNTGELFF | TGTGCCTGGAGACCAGGTCCGAACACCGGGGAGCTGTTTTTT
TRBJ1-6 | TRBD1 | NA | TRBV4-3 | CASSHGTGNNSPLHF | TGCGCCAGCAGCCATGGGACAGGGAATAATTCACCCCTCCACTTT
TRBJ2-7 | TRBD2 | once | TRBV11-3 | CASSLDGRDYEQYF | TGTGCCAGCAGCTTAGATGGGAGGGACTACGAGCAGTACTTC
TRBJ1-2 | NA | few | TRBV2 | CARMDSYGYTF | TGTGCCAGAATGGACAGCTATGGCTACACCTTC
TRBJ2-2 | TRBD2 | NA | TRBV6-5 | CASRLAGGSDGELFF | TGTGCCAGCCGACTAGCGGGGGGGTCGGACGGGGAGCTGTTTTTT
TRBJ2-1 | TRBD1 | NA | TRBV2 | CASSEGTGVNNEQFF | TGTGCCAGCAGTGAAGGGACAGGAGTTAACAATGAGCAGTTCTTC
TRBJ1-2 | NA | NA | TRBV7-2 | CASSLAFTNYGYTF | TGTGCCAGCAGCTTAGCGTTCACTAACTATGGCTACACCTTC
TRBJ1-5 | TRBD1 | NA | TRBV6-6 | CASRNQGAGNQPQHF | TGTGCCAGCAGAAATCAGGGGGCGGGCAATCAGCCCCAGCATTTT
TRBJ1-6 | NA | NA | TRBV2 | CASSADYFESSPLHF | TGTGCCAGCAGTGCCGATTATTTCGAGAGTTCACCCCTCCACTTT
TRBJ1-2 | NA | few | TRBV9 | CASARRNGYTF | TGTGCCAGCGCGAGAAGAAATGGCTACACCTTC
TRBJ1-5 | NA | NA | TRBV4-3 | CASSQDQKVAQPQHF | TGCGCCAGCAGCCAAGATCAAAAGGTGGCGCAGCCCCAGCATTTT
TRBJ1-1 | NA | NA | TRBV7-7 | CASSPDTNTEAFF | TGTGCCAGCAGTCCCGACACGAACACTGAAGCTTTCTTT
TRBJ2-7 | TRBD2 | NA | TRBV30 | CAWSVQAGGKEYF | TGTGCCTGGAGTGTACAGGCGGGGGGCAAAGAGTACTTC
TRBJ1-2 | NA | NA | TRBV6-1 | CASSPIARAGGYTF | TGTGCCAGCAGTCCGATCGCCCGGGCGGGGGGCTACACCTTC
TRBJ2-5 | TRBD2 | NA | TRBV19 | CASSPSGGFETQYF | TGTGCCAGTAGCCCTAGCGGGGGTTTCGAGACCCAGTACTTC
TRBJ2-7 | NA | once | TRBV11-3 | CASSLEGGGYEQYF | TGTGCCAGCAGCTTAGAAGGGGGAGGCTACGAGCAGTACTTC
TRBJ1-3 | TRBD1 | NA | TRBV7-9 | CASSVQGASGNTIYF | TGTGCCAGCAGCGTCCAGGGGGCTTCTGGAAACACCATATATTTT